These 21 T cell receptor beta chains were sequenced from one sample in a study of glioma-infiltrating T cells. Using RNA template, CDR3s of TCR alpha and beta were amplified with iRepertoire arm-PCR. TCRdb ran MiXCR on the multiplex PCR reads and lists one entry per CDR3 protein. The repertoire holds 100,000 to 150,000 distinct CDR3 sequences, with 20% to 25% as singletons. The sample was glioma tissue, nonneoplastic brain tissue, or PBMCs (not recorded which). Receptor source: a human donor with low-grade glioma or glioblastoma, undergoing nonglioma brain surgery, or in good health (not recorded which).

At least ten counts were recorded for this clonotype. V gene TRBV28 combines with J gene TRBJ1-1, with D possibly being TRBD1 (5 bases). CDR1 is MDHEN and CDR2 is SYDVKM in the germline V gene. The CDR3 spans 17 residues. V lost 4 bases and J lost 3, with 21 bases in between. In DNA form, the CDR3 reads TGTGCCAGCAGTTCCCAATCCATCGGGGGAGGATACACTGAAGCTTTCTTT. Translation: CASSSQSIGGGYTEAFF.

Turning to this clonotype: At one boundary the junction diverges from the germline segment, which might be a read error. V usage is TRBV6-6 and J usage is TRBJ1-5; the D is unclear. The CDR3 totals 12 residues. Germline values: CDR1 MNHNY, CDR2 SVGAGI (reference sequence). The CDR3: CPSKNSNQPQHF. The DNA of the CDR3 is TGTCCCAGCAAGAATAGTAATCAGCCCCAGCATTTT.

This clonotype was observed many times. V gene TRBV6-1 combines with J gene TRBJ2-7; the match to TRBD1 covers 7 bases. This CDR3 contains 15 residues. V lost 5 bases, J lost 0 bases, and 7 bases stayed unmatched. Germline CDR1 and CDR2: MNHNS and SASEGT. The CDR3 DNA is TGTGCCAGCAGTACGTATGGGACAGACTCCTACGAGCAGTACTTC. Protein: CASSTYGTDSYEQYF.

This clonotype was seen many times. The genes are TRBV6-2 or TRBV6-3 and TRBJ2-7, with TRBD2 matching over 11 bases. This CDR3 contains 15 residues. Germline V gene sequence: CDR1 MNHEY, CDR2 SVGEGT. Unmatched junction bases numbered 7, after V lost 2 bases and J lost 7 bases. CDR3 DNA: TGTGCCAGCAGTTACGCACTAGCGGGAGAAAGGGAGCAGTACTTC. This sequence encodes CASSYALAGEREQYF.

This clonotype has just one count. Sequence at one end of the junction differs from germline and may be a read error. V gene TRBV4-1 combines with J gene TRBJ2-3; weak D call: TRBD1 (5 bases). The CDR3 has 12 residues. CDR1 and CDR2 from the germline V gene are MGHRA and YSYEKL. The CDR3 sequence is CASSQDGQGRNF. The CDR3 DNA follows: TGCGCCAGCAGCCAAGACGGGCAGGGCCGGAATTTT.

This clonotype was counted between two and nine times. The V call is TRBV3-1, the J call TRBJ2-7, with a weak D call TRBD1 (6 bases). V was cut by 2 bases and J by 4 bases, with 12 bases left in between. The CDR3 has 14 residues. From germline, CDR1 is LGHDT and CDR2 YNNKEL (reference sequence). CDR3 sequence: CASSQPGQLYEQYF. DNA of the CDR3: TGTGCCAGCAGCCAACCCGGACAGCTATACGAGCAGTACTTC.

This chain links TRBV7-2 with TRBJ2-1; D gene ambiguous. V shed 2 bases and J shed 4 bases, with 9 bases lying between them. There are 14 residues in the CDR3. Germline CDR1 is SGHTA and CDR2 is FQGNSA. CDR3 nucleotide sequence: TGTGCCAGCAGCTTAAACCCGGAATACAATGAGCAGTTCTTC. Translated: CASSLNPEYNEQFF.

On this clonotype itself: This may arise from a read error, as a much more abundant clone is one base away. The chain uses TRBV19 and TRBJ1-1, with a possible D match to TRBD1 (6 bases). Germline V lookup: CDR1 LNHDA, CDR2 SQIVND (reference sequence). V was trimmed by 3 bases and J by 8 bases, leaving 16 bases between them. This CDR3 is built from 14 residues. CDR3 in amino acids: CASSIRGQGLEAFF. CDR3 in DNA: TGTGCCAGTAGTATTCGGGGGCAAGGTCTCGAAGCTTTCTTT.

Ten or more counts support this clonotype. V usage is TRBV5-1 and J usage is TRBJ2-1, with TRBD2 matching over 8 bases. The CDR3 runs to 14 residues. The J segment lost 12 bases and the V segment lost 4 bases, leaving 12 bases of the junction unmatched. Germline CDR1 is SGHRS and CDR2 is YFSETQ. The CDR3 loop is CASSPGLGGQRQFF. The CDR3 DNA reads as TGCGCCAGCAGCCCGGGACTAGGGGGTCAACGGCAGTTCTTC.

This clonotype has a handful of counts. This chain connects TRBV28 to TRBJ1-1; D not resolved. V lost 10 bases, J lost 1 base, and 13 bases lay in between. This CDR3 region has 13 residues. From germline, CDR1 is MDHEN and CDR2 SYDVKM. In DNA, the CDR3 is TGTGCCATTGCGGTGCGGTCGAACACTGAAGCTTTCTTT. This codes for CAIAVRSNTEAFF.

This clonotype has at least ten counts. This chain joins TRBV18 and TRBJ2-2, with a weak D call TRBD2 (6 bases). This CDR3 is built from 17 residues. Deletions cut 1 base from V and 3 bases from J, with 15 bases between. Germline CDR1 and CDR2: KGHSH and LQKENI. CDR3 sequence: CASSPRRDSADTGELFF. The CDR3 coding sequence is TGTGCCAGCTCACCACGCCGGGACTCGGCGGACACCGGGGAGCTGTTTTTT.

This clonotype was counted ten times or more. J is TRBJ2-1 and V is TRBV7-2, with 12 bases that match TRBD2. Germline values: CDR1 SGHTA, CDR2 FQGNSA. The CDR3 loop spans 16 amino acids. With V trimmed by 3 bases and J by 4 bases, 4 bases remained unmatched. The CDR3 DNA follows: TGTGCCAGCAGCTTGACTAGCGGGAGAGGGTACAATGAGCAGTTCTTC. Translation: CASSLTSGRGYNEQFF. The whole variable domain, remainder taken from reference TRBV7-2 and TRBJ2-1, is GAGVSQSPSNKVTEKGKDVELRCDPISGHTALYWYRQSLGQGLEFLIYFQGNSAPDKSGLPSDRFSAERTGGSVSTLTIQRTQQEDSAVYLCASSLTSGRGYNEQFFGPGTRLTVL.

There are many counts of this clonotype. The chain is built from TRBV7-8 and TRBJ2-1; D gene ambiguous. The V gene lost 6 bases and the J gene lost 6 bases, with 12 bases spanning the gap. This CDR3 contains 13 residues. Per germline, CDR1 SGHVS and CDR2 FQNEAQ. The CDR3 sequence: CASSPRVRNEQFF. CDR3 nucleotide sequence: TGTGCCAGCAGTCCTAGGGTCCGCAATGAGCAGTTCTTC.

CDR3 DNA: TGTGCCTGGAGTGCCCCTAGCGGGATCTCTCGCGAGCAGTTCTTC. This gives the protein CAWSAPSGISREQFF. This chain connects TRBV30 to TRBJ2-1; 9 bases line up with TRBD2. The junction had 11 bases not matched to a gene; V was cut back by 1 base and J by 10 bases. The germline V gene encodes CDR1 GTSNPN and CDR2 SVGIG (reference sequence). CDR3 length: 15 residues.

This clonotype showed up many times. V and J are TRBV20-1 and TRBJ1-1; TRBD1 agrees at 8 bases. Germline values: CDR1 DFQATT, CDR2 SNEGSKA (reference sequence). J was trimmed by 0 bases and V by 4 bases; bases with no gene match: 4. The CDR3 has 14 amino acids. CDR3 sequence (DNA): TGCAGTGCTATCTGGACAGGGATGAACACTGAAGCTTTCTTT. This sequence encodes CSAIWTGMNTEAFF.

This clonotype was observed a handful of times. Given a much more abundant clone one base away, this may be a read error. No conserved phenylalanine or tryptophan ends this CDR3, so it is likely a read error. V and J are TRBV6-1 and TRBJ2-1; TRBD2 aligns across 7 bases. V lost 6 bases and J lost 5; bases outside the gene matches: 7. In germline, CDR1 is MNHNS, CDR2 SASEGT. CDR3 length: 14 amino acids. CDR3 nucleotide sequence: TGTGCCAGCAGCTGGAGGGGACTAAACAATGAGCAGTTCCTC. It encodes CASSWRGLNNEQFL.

This clonotype showed up many times. The chain carries TRBV12-3 or TRBV12-4 and TRBJ2-1, with a possible D match to TRBD2 (6 bases). V lost 3 bases and J lost 0, with 18 bases in between. The CDR3 loop spans 18 amino acids. In DNA form, the CDR3 reads TGTGCCAGCAGTTTTGTTAGACTAGGGTCGAGCTCCTACAATGAGCAGTTCTTC. Translating gives CASSFVRLGSSSYNEQFF.

This clonotype appeared many times. The chain employs TRBV20-1 and TRBJ2-3; tentatively, D is TRBD1 or TRBD2 (6 bases each). This CDR3 comprises 13 residues. The germline gives CDR1 DFQATT, CDR2 SNEGSKA (reference sequence). V gave up 7 bases and J gave up 0 bases, with 11 bases separating them. In nucleotides, the CDR3 is TGCAGTGTTGTAGGGGGGAGCACAGATACGCAGTATTTT. As protein: CSVVGGSTDTQYF.

As concerns this clonotype: This may come from a read error, since a much larger clone is one base off. The chain uses TRBV4-1 and TRBJ2-1, with 8 bases lining up with TRBD2. Germline trimming cut 9 bases from V and 4 bases from J; bases unmatched to any gene: 11. Per the germline V gene, CDR1 is MGHRA and CDR2 is YSYEKL. This CDR3 region has 15 residues. CDR3 in DNA: TGCGCCAGAAGTCAAAGCGGGGGACCATACAATGAGCAGTTCTTC. This codes for CARSQSGGPYNEQFF.

This clonotype was seen a handful of times. The chain employs TRBV29-1 and TRBJ2-7; TRBD2 matches 10 bases. V dropped 5 bases and J dropped 0; count of bases not matched to a gene: 4. The CDR3 totals 14 residues. The germline V gene encodes CDR1 SQVTM and CDR2 ANQGSEA. The CDR3 reads CSVRTSGSSYEQYF. DNA for the CDR3: TGCAGCGTTAGGACTAGCGGCAGCTCCTACGAGCAGTACTTC.

This clonotype was recorded many times. The CDR3 DNA follows: TGCAGTGCCAGCGGACCGGGAGGACTAGCGGGAGCCGAGCAGTACTTC. Residues: CSASGPGGLAGAEQYF. The V call is TRBV20-1, the J call TRBJ2-7, with 13 bases fitting TRBD2. The V gene's germline CDR1 is DFQATT and CDR2 SNEGSKA (reference sequence). The CDR3 length is 16 residues. Losses at the gene ends were 6 bases for V and 6 bases for J; bases not matched to a gene: 14.